This TCR beta chain derives from a study of vaccination and CD4 T cells after COVID-19. Background on the study: The convalescents comprised six males and four females, two of them Hispanic. Investigators took post-vaccine samples a median about 65 days after dose two, within a range of 14 to 241.

The Oncomine TCR Beta short-read assay sequenced DNA from cultured CD4+ T cells. Someone extracted genomic DNA from cultured CD4+ T cells. TCRdb re-called the PCR reads through MiXCR, storing one row per CDR3 protein. This sample has 3,500 to 4,500 distinct CDR3 sequences; approximately 38% occur once, and the top ten carry approximately 40%. There are 14 residues in the CDR3. The V and J ends lost 7 bases and 1 base respectively, with 16 bases between them. The V gene's germline CDR1 is DFQATT and CDR2 SNEGSKA (reference sequence). This clonotype is medium-sized within its sample. Antigen: not known. Treatment meaning: roughly ten-day PBMC culture with coronavirus spike peptide pools or control peptides (ViraFEST assay). Harvesting of the unexposed donor's CD4+ T cells predated the COVID-19 pandemic (2011-2018). Each well received two million PBMCs, cultured with roughly 9.5 IU/ml IL-2 and 9 to 10 ug/ml peptide pools.

Sequencing was carried out using CD4+ T cells from blood, cultured in vitro. This chain connects TRBV20-1 to TRBJ1-2, with a tentative D call TRBD1 (6 bases). The receptor was isolated from a human donor in good health. For the CDR3, the DNA is TGCAGTGGTAGGGGGGATAATAATAACTATGGCTACACCTTC. The encoded protein is CSGRGDNNNYGYTF.